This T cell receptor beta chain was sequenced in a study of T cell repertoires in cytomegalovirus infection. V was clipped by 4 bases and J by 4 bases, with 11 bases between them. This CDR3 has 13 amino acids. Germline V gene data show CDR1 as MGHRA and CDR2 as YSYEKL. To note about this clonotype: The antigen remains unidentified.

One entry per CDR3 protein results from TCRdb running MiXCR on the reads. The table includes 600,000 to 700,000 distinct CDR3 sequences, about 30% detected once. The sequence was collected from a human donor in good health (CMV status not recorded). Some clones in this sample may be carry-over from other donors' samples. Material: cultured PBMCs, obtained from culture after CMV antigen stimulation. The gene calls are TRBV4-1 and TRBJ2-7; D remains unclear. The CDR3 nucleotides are TGCGCCAGCAGCCGAGAAACAGCGTACGAGCAGTACTTC. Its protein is CASSRETAYEQYF.